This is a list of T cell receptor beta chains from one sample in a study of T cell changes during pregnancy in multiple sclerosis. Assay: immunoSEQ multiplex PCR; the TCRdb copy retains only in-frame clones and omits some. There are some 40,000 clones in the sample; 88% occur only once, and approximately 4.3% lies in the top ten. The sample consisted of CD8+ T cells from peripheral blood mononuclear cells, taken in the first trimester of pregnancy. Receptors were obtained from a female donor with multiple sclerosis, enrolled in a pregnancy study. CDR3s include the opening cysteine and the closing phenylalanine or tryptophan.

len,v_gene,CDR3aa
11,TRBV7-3,CASKGAYGYTF
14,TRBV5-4,CASSWGRGSYEQYF
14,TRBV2,CASSNRDRAYGYTF
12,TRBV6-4,CASSDGGNEQFF
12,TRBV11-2,CASSSSTDTQYF
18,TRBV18,CASSSRPWGVLSYNEQFF
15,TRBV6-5,CASSYATGGFYGYTF
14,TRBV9,CASSDGGLDNEQFF
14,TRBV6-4,CASSGQGDTGELFF
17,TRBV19,CASEGQIPFQDKNIQYF
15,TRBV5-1,CASSSPSGGALEQFF
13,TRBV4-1,CASSQDPGQGNTF
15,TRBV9,CASSDHRNSNSPLHF
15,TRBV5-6,CASSFFGTKNYGYTF
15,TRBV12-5,CASGFAEDRVGGYTF
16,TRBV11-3,CASSVTSGGLTDTQYF
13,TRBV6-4,CASSDQIQGEQYF